This TCR beta chain was observed in a study of cytotoxic CD8 clonotypes in ibrutinib-treated CLL. In the study overall: Results showed 25 or so partial and 2 complete responses; following median around six years, approximately 15 remained remitted, approximately 12 advanced.

The germline CDR1 and CDR2 sequences are SGHTS and YDEGEE. This CDR3 comprises 11 residues. About 2.2 micrograms of genomic DNA, which was extracted from cryopreserved PBMCs, served as the material used for the TCR beta libraries. A remark on this clone: The junction does not match germline at one end; this may be a read error.

TCRdb's table, derived via immunoSEQ multiplex PCR, lists solely in-frame clones and lacks some. The top ten hold 3% of the sample, which has 150,000 to 200,000 clones, over 75% seen once. This chain joins TRBV5-8 and TRBJ2-7, with D possibly TRBD1 on 6 matching bases. This specimen consisted of PBMCs, obtained at disease progression, from a patient treated with ibrutinib. This sequence was found in a human donor with chronic lymphocytic leukemia. As DNA, the CDR3 is TGTGCCAGCAGCTTGACAGGGATATTCGACTTC. This gives the protein CASSLTGIFDF.